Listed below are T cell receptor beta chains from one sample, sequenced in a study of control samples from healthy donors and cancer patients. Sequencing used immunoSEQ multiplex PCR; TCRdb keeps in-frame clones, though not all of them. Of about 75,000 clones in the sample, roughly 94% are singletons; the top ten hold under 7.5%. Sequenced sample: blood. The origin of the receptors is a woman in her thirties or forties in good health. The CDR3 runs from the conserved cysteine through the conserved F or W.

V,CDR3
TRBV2,CARTGQIDSSTDTQYF
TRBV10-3,CAISELQFSGNTIYF
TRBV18,CASSPVGGKDYGYTF
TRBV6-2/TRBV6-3,CASSYTGPNTGELFF
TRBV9,CASSVGNVPSRSNEKLFF
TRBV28,CASRPSNQPQHF
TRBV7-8,CASSKNSEGARAPVNTEAFF
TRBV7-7,CASSSDGGTQYF
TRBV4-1,CASSHTGVGETQYF
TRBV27,CASSFVSTDTQYF
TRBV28,CASRQSNQPQHF
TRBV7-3,CASSPGVADQYQETQYF
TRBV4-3,CASSQDPEGSYNEQFF
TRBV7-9,CASSRDRSTATNEKLFF
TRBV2,CASSEDTNTEAFF
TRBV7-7,CASSRRTGQSEKLFF
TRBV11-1,CASSYDGEQFF
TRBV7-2,CASRTASAFDNSPLHF
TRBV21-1,CASSKVWTPIYEQYF
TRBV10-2,CASSEIGASDTQYF
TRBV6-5,CAINPTGSNEQYF
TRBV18,CASSPDGGTDTQYF
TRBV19,CASSIDNSNTGELFF
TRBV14,CASSQLSGSSYNEQFF
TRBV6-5,CASSYSKSTEAFF
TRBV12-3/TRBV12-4,CASSRAGTQYF
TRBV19,CASSFSGSGSTDTQYF
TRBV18,CASSPPSGNGYTF
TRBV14,CASSHLTGGLGYEQYF
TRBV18,CASSPRLSETQYF
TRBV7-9,CASRLDRVNTEAFF
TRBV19,CASSIAGLDTIYF
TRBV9,CASSVDAGTGTDTQYF
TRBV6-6,CASSYLPYNEQFF
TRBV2,CASSGNSGENEKLFF
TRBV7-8,CASSFKEGQGTTEAFF
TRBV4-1,CASSQGLTPGRASYEQYF
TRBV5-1,CASQQTGGNTGELFF
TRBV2,CASRTRRLNTEAFF
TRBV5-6,CASSPSGPGEQYF
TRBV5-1,CASSPDGVNSNQPQHF
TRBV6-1,CASSEARVRLAGEFDEQFF
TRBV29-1,CSVEEEGGSYEQYF